The clone carrying this T cell receptor (beta chain) was seen repeatedly, ten times or more. The sample comes from a study of early T cells in non-severe SARS-CoV-2 infection. Study summary: From unsorted whole blood, bulk RNA was sequenced, and the chains remained unpaired.

V shed 2 bases and J shed 1 base, with 14 bases lying between them. Germline V gene lookup returns CDR1 DFQATT and CDR2 SNEGSKA (reference sequence). This CDR3 is 15 amino acids long. TCRdb analysed the 5' RACE reads with MiXCR anew, one entry per CDR3 protein. The table has tens of thousands of distinct CDR3 sequences, 3.5% to 5.5% seen once. The genes are TRBV20-1 and TRBJ1-1; possible D gene TRBD1, 5 bases. The receptor was isolated from an adult who was a healthcare worker with PCR-confirmed SARS-CoV-2 infection or an uninfected control (not recorded which). Source: whole blood, taken at baseline. In nucleotides, the CDR3 is TGCAGTGCTAGATCCCAGGCTGGGGGGAACACTGAAGCTTTCTTT. It specifies CSARSQAGGNTEAFF.